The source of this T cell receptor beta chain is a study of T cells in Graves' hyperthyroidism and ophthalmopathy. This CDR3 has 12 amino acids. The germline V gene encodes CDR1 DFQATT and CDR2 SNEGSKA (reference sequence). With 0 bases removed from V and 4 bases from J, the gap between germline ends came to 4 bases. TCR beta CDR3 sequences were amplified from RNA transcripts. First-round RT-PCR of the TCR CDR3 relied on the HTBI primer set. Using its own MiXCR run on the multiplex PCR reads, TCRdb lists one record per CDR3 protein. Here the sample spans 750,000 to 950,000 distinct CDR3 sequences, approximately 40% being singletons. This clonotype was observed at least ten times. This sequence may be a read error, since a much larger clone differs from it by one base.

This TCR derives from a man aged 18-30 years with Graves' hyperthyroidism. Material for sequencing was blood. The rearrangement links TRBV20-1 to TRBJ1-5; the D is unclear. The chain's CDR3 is CSARDANQPQHF. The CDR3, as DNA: TGCAGTGCTAGAGATGCGAATCAGCCCCAGCATTTT.